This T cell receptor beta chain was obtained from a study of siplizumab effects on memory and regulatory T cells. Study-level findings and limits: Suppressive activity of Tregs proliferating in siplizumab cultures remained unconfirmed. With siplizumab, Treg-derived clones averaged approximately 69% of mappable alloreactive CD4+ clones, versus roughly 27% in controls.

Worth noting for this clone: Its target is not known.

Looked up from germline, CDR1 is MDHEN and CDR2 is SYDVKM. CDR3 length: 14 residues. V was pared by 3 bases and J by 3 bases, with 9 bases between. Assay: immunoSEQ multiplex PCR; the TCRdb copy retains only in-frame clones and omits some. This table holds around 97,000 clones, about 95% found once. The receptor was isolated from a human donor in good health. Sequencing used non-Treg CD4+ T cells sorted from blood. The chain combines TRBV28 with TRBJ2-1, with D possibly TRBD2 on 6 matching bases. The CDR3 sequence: CASSLDSGYNEQFF. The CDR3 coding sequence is TGTGCCAGCAGTTTGGATAGCGGCTACAATGAGCAGTTCTTC.